This TCR beta chain emerged from a study of CXCR3-negative and CXCR3-positive naive CD8 T cells. Germline lookup yields CDR1 MDHEN and CDR2 SYDVKM. The CDR3 extends over 12 amino acids. About this clonotype itself: Its antigen is unidentified.

Study outcomes and limitations: Memory cells showed distinct TRBV-TRBJ patterns, while the two naive subsets matched. Each naive subset displayed comparably high diversity, whereas memory CD8+ cells displayed much lower diversity.

All TRB cDNA libraries came from 5' RACE performed with UMI labels. Reprocessing the 5' RACE reads, TCRdb reports a single entry for every CDR3 protein and omits DNA. This sample contains some 48,000 distinct CDR3 sequences. This receptor was obtained from a human donor in good health. Some clones in this sample may be carry-over from other donors' samples. The V gene is TRBV28, the J gene TRBJ2-3; TCRdb's D gene call, TRBD1, goes unchecked for lack of DNA. The sample comprised naive CXCR3- CD8+ T cells from blood. Documented subset: CD45RO-CCR7+CD27+CD95- naive CD8+ T cells lacking CXCR3 (TNR3-). This CDR3 is CASRRPADTQYF.